This passage covers 18 T cell receptor beta chains from one sample sequenced in a study of Graves' ophthalmopathy and Graves' hyperthyroidism. RNA transcripts yielded amplified TCR beta CDR3 regions. RT-PCR was first run with HTBI primers, then multiplex PCR in a second round. In TCRdb, the multiplex PCR reads were re-called with MiXCR into one record per CDR3 protein. The repertoire includes 500,000 to 700,000 distinct CDR3 sequences, approximately 21% of them detected once, and approximately 7.7% sits in the top ten. Specimen: peripheral blood. Every receptor here comes from a woman between 18 and 30 years old with stable Graves' hyperthyroidism. Some clones in this sample may be carry-over from other donors' samples.

In its sample, this clonotype was seen many times. The chain links TRBV6-2 or TRBV6-3 to TRBJ1-1; no reliable D call. The CDR3 consists of 12 residues. Looked up from germline, CDR1 is MNHEY and CDR2 is SVGEGT. The V end was cut by 0 bases, the J end by 6 bases, with 5 bases between. In DNA, the CDR3 is TGTGCCAGCAGTTACTCCCGGGCTGAAGCTTTCTTT. The encoded protein is CASSYSRAEAFF.

This clonotype was counted many times. The chain joins TRBV6-1 to TRBJ1-1; 7 bases line up with TRBD1. Trimming cost V 4 bases and J 1 base; bases outside gene matches: 3. Germline assignment: CDR1 MNHNS and CDR2 SASEGT. This CDR3 contains 14 residues. The CDR3 here is CASSARQGNTEAFF. DNA for the CDR3: TGTGCCAGCAGTGCTAGACAGGGGAACACTGAAGCTTTCTTT.

The chain links TRBV12-3 or TRBV12-4 to TRBJ2-5, with 7 bases aligning to TRBD2. The CDR3 sequence is 15 residues long. V gave up 6 bases and J gave up 5 bases; unmatched junction bases: 12. The chain's CDR3 is CASSRREVGKETQYF. The CDR3 DNA is TGTGCCAGCAGCCGCCGGGAGGTTGGAAAGGAGACCCAGTACTTC.

The table lists this clonotype with many counts. The V and J genes are TRBV29-1 and TRBJ1-2; TRBD1 matches 7 bases. This CDR3 is built from 12 residues. CDR1 and CDR2 from the germline V gene are SQVTM and ANQGSEA. Losses at the gene ends were 6 bases for V and 5 bases for J; bases not matched to a gene: 6. Here the CDR3 reads CSVRNRGYGYTF. The DNA of the CDR3 is TGCAGCGTCCGGAACAGGGGATATGGCTACACCTTC.

At least ten counts were recorded for this clonotype. The chain uses TRBV12-3 or TRBV12-4 and TRBJ1-2; D call uncertain. V lost 5 bases to trimming and J lost 2 bases, with 12 bases between them. The CDR3 totals 14 residues. CDR3 in DNA: TGTGCCAGCAGTGTCTCCGGGCCAAACTATGGCTACACCTTC. Amino acids: CASSVSGPNYGYTF.

The chain combines TRBV29-1 with TRBJ2-7; D unresolved. The CDR3 sequence is 16 residues long. Per the germline V gene, CDR1 is SQVTM and CDR2 is ANQGSEA. V lost 1 base and J 0 bases, leaving 16 bases between the germline ends. The CDR3 DNA reads as TGCAGCGTTGAAGTGGGTGACCTTCAGAGCTCCTACGAGCAGTACTTC. This encodes CSVEVGDLQSSYEQYF.

As DNA, the CDR3 is TGTGCCAGCAGTGGGGGTGATTGGGGAAATCAGCCCCAGCATTTT. Translation gives CASSGGDWGNQPQHF. The chain employs TRBV12-3 or TRBV12-4 and TRBJ1-5, with D perhaps matching TRBD1 (5 bases). This CDR3 is built from 15 residues. V was cut by 5 bases and J by 4 bases, with 15 bases left in between.

This clonotype was seen many times. The chain links TRBV6-1 to TRBJ1-3; D perhaps matches TRBD1 (6 bases). CDR3 length: 14 amino acids. Trimming shortened V by 6 bases and J by 8 bases, and 17 bases separated the two germline ends. From germline, CDR1 is MNHNS and CDR2 SASEGT. CDR3: CASRKQGLGDTIYF. Here the CDR3 DNA reads TGTGCCAGCAGAAAACAGGGTTTGGGAGACACCATATATTTT.

The V and J genes are TRBV20-1 and TRBJ2-7, with 9 nucleotides matching TRBD1. The CDR3 is 15 amino acids. V lost 1 base, J lost 5 bases, and 9 bases stayed unmatched. The germline CDR1 and CDR2 sequences are DFQATT and SNEGSKA (reference sequence). The CDR3 DNA follows: TGCAGTGCTAGAGCTACGACAGGGGGAGACCACGAGCAGTACTTC. Its protein product is CSARATTGGDHEQYF.

This rearrangement joins TRBV20-1 to TRBJ1-2; D is perhaps TRBD1 (6 bases). Germline CDR1 DFQATT, CDR2 SNEGSKA (reference sequence). This CDR3 has 14 residues. Trimming shortened V by 8 bases and J by 0 bases, and 16 bases separated the two germline ends. CDR3: CSRTNRAPNYGYTF. The DNA of the CDR3 is TGCAGTCGGACCAACAGGGCCCCTAACTATGGCTACACCTTC.

In its sample, this clonotype was seen a few times. The chain employs TRBV19 and TRBJ2-5, with TRBD1 identical over 9 bases. CDR3 size: 14 residues. CDR1 is LNHDA, CDR2 SQIVND, per germline (reference sequence). J gave up 5 bases and V 6 bases, and 7 bases lay outside the gene matches. The CDR3 nucleotides are TGTGCCAGTAGGACGACAGGGGGACGTGAGACCCAGTACTTC. Amino acid sequence: CASRTTGGRETQYF. The whole variable domain, remainder taken from reference TRBV19 and TRBJ2-5, is DGGITQSPKYLFRKEGQNVTLSCEQNLNHDAMYWYRQDPGQGLRLIYYSQIVNDFQKGDIAEGYSVSREKKESFPLTVTSAQKNPTAFYLCASRTTGGRETQYFGPGTRLLVL.

This clonotype was detected only a few times. V and J are TRBV19 and TRBJ2-2, with TRBD1 matching 7 bases. From germline, CDR1 is LNHDA and CDR2 SQIVND (reference sequence). The CDR3 runs 16 residues. Trimming at V came to 5 bases and at J to 7 bases, leaving 13 bases not matched to a gene. In DNA form, the CDR3 reads TGTGCCAGTAGTTACCGTGGACAGGCTGGCGTCGGGGAGCTGTTTTTT. Protein: CASSYRGQAGVGELFF.

In the case of this clonotype: A much larger clone is a single base away; this may be a read error. Given the absence of the conserved phenylalanine or tryptophan at the CDR3 end, a read error is likely. The chain is built from TRBV6-1 and TRBJ1-5; the match to TRBD1 covers 9 bases. V gave up 6 bases and J gave up 5 bases; unmatched junction bases: 5. CDR1 MNHNS and CDR2 SASEGT come from the germline V gene. This CDR3 comprises 14 residues. The CDR3 DNA reads as TGTGCCAGCAGGGACAGGGGAGAGGATCAGCCCCAGCATTTG. It encodes CASRDRGEDQPQHL.

This clonotype was counted a few times. A much larger clone differs from this one at a single base, so this may be a read error. The chain is built from TRBV7-9 and TRBJ2-7; the D is unclear. The CDR3 totals 14 residues. The germline V gene encodes CDR1 SEHNR and CDR2 FQNEAQ (reference sequence). CDR3 amino acids: CASSFEARSYELYF. The CDR3 coding sequence is TGTGCCAGCAGCTTTGAAGCGAGGTCCTACGAGCTGTACTTC.

V gene TRBV2 combines with J gene TRBJ1-5; a possible D gene is TRBD1 (5 bases). Per germline, CDR1 SNHLY and CDR2 FYNNEI. Deletions cut 5 bases from V and 2 bases from J, with 10 bases between. The CDR3 is 14 residues long. The CDR3: CASSRGNRNQPQHF. Here the CDR3 DNA reads TGTGCCAGCAGTAGGGGCAACCGCAATCAGCCCCAGCATTTT.

J is TRBJ2-5 and V is TRBV12-3 or TRBV12-4; D is uncertain. This CDR3 is 14 amino acids long. Trimming stripped 2 bases from V and 2 bases from J, with 9 bases between. The CDR3 DNA sequence: TGTGCCAGCAGTTTAACCCTGCGGCAAGAGACCCAGTACTTC. Its protein product is CASSLTLRQETQYF.

This clonotype was picked up many times. The rearrangement joins TRBV20-1 to TRBJ1-1; tentative D call: TRBD1 (5 bases). Trimming took off 0 bases at V and 1 base at J, with 15 bases between the two ends. CDR1 and CDR2 from the germline V gene are DFQATT and SNEGSKA (reference sequence). CDR3 length: 16 residues. This chain's CDR3 is CSARDRGVFRNTEAFF. The CDR3 DNA reads TGCAGTGCTAGAGATCGGGGGGTCTTCCGGAACACTGAAGCTTTCTTT.

This clonotype was found many times. The chain recombines TRBV5-1 with TRBJ2-5; 7 bases line up with TRBD2. J was trimmed by 2 bases and V by 8 bases; bases with no gene match: 6. This CDR3 comprises 13 residues. Germline V lookup: CDR1 SGHRS, CDR2 YFSETQ. The CDR3 DNA follows: TGCGCCAGTGGGTCTAGCGGACAAGAGACCCAGTACTTC. Encoded protein: CASGSSGQETQYF.